Each of the 30 T cell receptor beta chains below was sequenced from the same sample in a study of T cell repertoires in cytomegalovirus infection. The antigens for these receptors are not known. One entry per CDR3 protein results from TCRdb running MiXCR on the reads. The data hold approximately 1,000,000 distinct CDR3 sequences, with around 32% observed a single time. The sequencing used cultured CD8+ T cells from PBMCs, collected from culture after CMV antigen stimulation. These receptor sequences come from a human donor in good health (CMV status not recorded). Some clones in this sample may be carry-over from other donors' samples.

CDR3 amino acids: CAITSGDGTDTQYF. The CDR3, as DNA: TGTGCCATCACCAGCGGGGACGGCACAGATACGCAGTATTTT. The chain combines TRBV10-3 with TRBJ2-3; 7 bases are a match to TRBD2. With V trimmed by 7 bases and J by 1 base, 5 bases remained unmatched. In germline, CDR1 is ENHRY, CDR2 SYGVKD. The CDR3 has 14 residues.

The chain is built from TRBV20-1 and TRBJ2-4, with TRBD2 as a possible D gene (5 bases). Germline V gives CDR1 DFQATT, CDR2 SNEGSKA (reference sequence). This CDR3 has 14 amino acids. The ends were cut back, 8 bases at V and 8 bases at J, with 22 bases in the middle. This CDR3 is CSLGNGTSWDIQYF. The CDR3 DNA reads TGCAGTCTAGGGAACGGAACTAGTTGGGACATTCAGTACTTC.

J is TRBJ1-5 and V is TRBV4-1; possible D gene TRBD1, 5 bases. Germline V gene lookup returns CDR1 MGHRA and CDR2 YSYEKL. Trimming left V 0 bases short and J 5 bases short, with 14 bases between. This CDR3 is built from 16 residues. CDR3 protein: CASSQDWGRVDQPQHF. Written as DNA, the CDR3 is TGCGCCAGCAGCCAAGATTGGGGCAGAGTAGATCAGCCCCAGCATTTT.

This chain uses TRBV19 with TRBJ1-1, with TRBD1 matching over 7 bases. CDR1 LNHDA and CDR2 SQIVND come from the germline V gene (reference sequence). The junction had 7 bases not matched to a gene; V was cut back by 5 bases and J by 1 base. This CDR3 contains 15 residues. CDR3 sequence: CASSPYRGANTEAFF. The DNA for the CDR3 is TGTGCCAGTAGTCCCTACAGGGGAGCGAACACTGAAGCTTTCTTT. The whole variable domain, filled in from reference TRBV19 and TRBJ1-1, reads DGGITQSPKYLFRKEGQNVTLSCEQNLNHDAMYWYRQDPGQGLRLIYYSQIVNDFQKGDIAEGYSVSREKKESFPLTVTSAQKNPTAFYLCASSPYRGANTEAFFGQGTRLTVV.

This clonotype has more than one count but fewer than ten. The J gene is TRBJ2-1, the V gene TRBV7-2; D is possibly TRBD1 or TRBD2 (5 bases each). V was clipped by 4 bases and J by 7 bases, with 17 bases between them. Germline CDR1 is SGHTA and CDR2 is FQGNSA. This CDR3 contains 15 residues. CDR3 coding DNA: TGTGCCAGCAGCTCCCCGGGGCAGTTATTAAATGAGCAGTTCTTC. Translation: CASSSPGQLLNEQFF.

With regard to this clonotype: A junction boundary mismatches the germline segment, possibly from a read error. V is TRBV7-8 and J is TRBJ1-1, with D perhaps matching TRBD1 (6 bases). The CDR3 sequence is 13 residues long. In germline, CDR1 is SGHVS, CDR2 FQNEAQ. The CDR3 is CTSSLTGSTEAFF. Written as DNA, the CDR3 is TGTACCAGCAGCCTTACAGGGTCTACTGAAGCTTTCTTT.

The J gene is TRBJ2-5, the V gene TRBV2, with D perhaps given as TRBD1 or TRBD2 (5 bases each). The CDR3 is made up of 15 amino acids. Trimming shortened V by 3 bases and J by 3 bases, and 14 bases separated the two germline ends. Per the germline V gene, CDR1 is SNHLY and CDR2 is FYNNEI. The CDR3 DNA reads as TGTGCCAGCAGTGACTGGGACCAGAAAAAAGAGACCCAGTACTTC. It is translated as CASSDWDQKKETQYF.

This clonotype has a handful of counts. This chain uses TRBV7-4 with TRBJ1-2; no clear D gene. Trimming pared 2 bases from V and 5 bases from J, leaving 12 bases between. Germline V gives CDR1 SGHVT, CDR2 SQSDAQ. The CDR3 spans 14 residues. As DNA, the CDR3 is TGTGCCAGCAGCTTAAGTCCCGGCAGATATGGCTACACCTTC. Translation: CASSLSPGRYGYTF.

This clonotype turned up a few times. CDR3 residues: CASSEGQIYNEQFF. In DNA form, the CDR3 reads TGTGCCAGCAGTGAAGGGCAGATCTACAATGAGCAGTTCTTC. The rearrangement joins TRBV6-1 to TRBJ2-1; D gene uncertain. Per germline, CDR1 MNHNS and CDR2 SASEGT. V gave up 1 base and J gave up 3 bases, with 7 bases separating them. The CDR3 has 14 residues.

This clonotype was seen only once. DNA of the CDR3: TGTGCCAGCAGTTATTACGGACAGGAGAGAGAGACCCAGTACTTC. This sequence encodes CASSYYGQERETQYF. This sequence joins TRBV6-5 and TRBJ2-5, with 7 positions matching TRBD1. Germline lookup yields CDR1 MNHEY and CDR2 SVGAGI. With 3 bases clipped from V and 4 bases from J, the junction kept 8 bases outside the gene matches. This CDR3 contains 15 residues.

Details on this clonotype: Its ends do not fully match the called genes, so a read error is possible. The genes are TRBV3-1 and TRBJ1-6; a possible D gene is TRBD1 (5 bases). This CDR3 is 14 amino acids long. CDR1 LGHDT and CDR2 YNNKEL come from the germline V gene (reference sequence). Here the CDR3 reads CATSPQGGGSPLHF. The CDR3 DNA sequence: TGTGCCACCAGCCCGCAGGGTGGCGGTTCACCCCTCCACTTT.

The chain has TRBV6-1 and TRBJ2-7; no firm D call. The V end lost 7 bases, the J end lost 3 bases, and 7 bases lay between the germline ends. The germline V gene encodes CDR1 MNHNS and CDR2 SASEGT. CDR3 length: 11 amino acids. CDR3 protein: CASMSSYEQYF. The CDR3 nucleotides are TGTGCCAGCATGTCCAGCTACGAGCAGTACTTC.

For this clonotype: This may be a read error, as it is one base from a much larger clone. This rearrangement joins TRBV7-6 to TRBJ2-1; weak D call: TRBD2 (5 bases). Germline CDR1 SGHVS, CDR2 FNYEAQ. CDR3 size: 12 residues. Trimming stripped 0 bases from V and 8 bases from J, with 5 bases between. This chain's CDR3 is CASSLAEDEQFF. As DNA, the CDR3 is TGTGCCAGCAGCTTAGCGGAGGATGAGCAGTTCTTC.

Only a few counts were recorded for this clonotype. The J gene is TRBJ1-1, the V gene TRBV6-4; TRBD1 agrees at 7 bases. The CDR3 loop spans 13 amino acids. With 6 bases clipped from V and 8 bases from J, the junction kept 9 bases outside the gene matches. CDR1 and CDR2 (germline): MRHNA, SNTAGT. The CDR3: CASRARDRSEAFF. Here the CDR3 DNA reads TGTGCCAGCAGAGCCCGGGACAGATCGGAAGCTTTCTTT.

The chain combines TRBV19 with TRBJ2-1; D call uncertain. Germline CDR1 and CDR2: LNHDA and SQIVND (reference sequence). Trimming stripped 4 bases from V and 2 bases from J, with 12 bases between. This CDR3 contains 15 residues. CDR3: CASSRAGYTYNEQFF. The CDR3, as DNA: TGTGCCAGTAGTAGGGCAGGTTATACCTACAATGAGCAGTTCTTC.

This chain joins TRBV20-1 and TRBJ1-1; 8 bases are shared with TRBD1. Germline V CDR1 and CDR2: DFQATT, SNEGSKA (reference sequence). Trimming cost V 4 bases and J 1 base; bases outside gene matches: 2. The CDR3 is 13 residues long. The CDR3 sequence is CSANRGRNTEAFF. DNA for the CDR3: TGCAGTGCTAACAGGGGGAGGAACACTGAAGCTTTCTTT.

V and J are TRBV24-1 and TRBJ2-5; D is perhaps TRBD1 or TRBD2 (5 bases each). The CDR3 totals 15 residues. V lost 3 bases and J 9 bases, leaving 19 bases between the germline ends. Looked up from germline, CDR1 is KGHDR and CDR2 is SFDVKD. The CDR3 DNA is TGTGCCACCAGTGATCCTACGGGACCGAGGATAGCCCAGTACTTC. It yields the protein CATSDPTGPRIAQYF.

CDR3 in amino acids: CASSVPDYTQYF. The CDR3 bases are TGTGCCAGCAGTGTCCCAGACTATACGCAGTATTTT. This chain links TRBV6-1 with TRBJ2-3; D remains ambiguous. The CDR3 is 12 residues long. The V end was cut by 4 bases, the J end by 7 bases, with 9 bases between. Germline assignment: CDR1 MNHNS and CDR2 SASEGT.

The chain couples TRBV29-1 to TRBJ2-2; D gene ambiguous. The ends were cut back, 7 bases at V and 5 bases at J, with 14 bases in the middle. Germline CDR1 and CDR2: SQVTM and ANQGSEA. The CDR3 consists of 13 residues. The CDR3 DNA reads TGCAGCGCTTGGAGTAGGGAAACCGGGGAGCTGTTTTTT. Its translation is CSAWSRETGELFF.

This chain uses TRBV25-1 with TRBJ1-3; weak D call: TRBD1 (5 bases). The V end lost 8 bases, the J end lost 0 bases, and 11 bases lay between the germline ends. The CDR3 totals 14 residues. The germline CDR1 and CDR2 sequences are MGHDK and SYGVNS. CDR3 DNA: TGTGCCAGCGACTCAGGGAGCTCTGGAAACACCATATATTTT. Its translation: CASDSGSSGNTIYF.

The chain combines TRBV20-1 with TRBJ1-2, with 10 bases fitting TRBD1. Germline loops: CDR1 DFQATT, CDR2 SNEGSKA (reference sequence). Trimming cost V 5 bases and J 0 bases; bases outside gene matches: 12. The CDR3 consists of 17 residues. The DNA for the CDR3 is TGCAGTGCTCGAGTAAAGGACAGGGGGGAACCTAACTATGGCTACACCTTC. Its translation is CSARVKDRGEPNYGYTF.

This clonotype has just a few counts. The V and J genes are TRBV4-1 and TRBJ2-1; weak D call: TRBD2 (5 bases). CDR3 length: 13 amino acids. Germline loops: CDR1 MGHRA, CDR2 YSYEKL. V was shortened by 7 bases and J by 2 bases, with 9 bases between the two germline ends. Written as DNA, the CDR3 is TGCGCCAGCAAGGGAGACGCCTACAATGAGCAGTTCTTC. Protein: CASKGDAYNEQFF.

Points on this clonotype: This may be a read error: a much more frequent sequence differs by one nucleotide. The gene calls are TRBV7-8 and TRBJ2-1; weak D call: TRBD1 (6 bases). This CDR3 is 16 amino acids long. Germline CDR1 and CDR2: SGHVS and FQNEAQ. CDR3 sequence (DNA): TGTGCCAACAGCTTCGGTTTACAGGGTATTTACAATGAGCAGTTCTTC. This codes for CANSFGLQGIYNEQFF.

The chain has TRBV9 and TRBJ2-1; D is perhaps TRBD1 or TRBD2 (5 bases each). The germline V and J ends were trimmed by 4 bases and 6 bases, with 17 bases remaining between them. The CDR3 contains 15 residues. Germline values: CDR1 SGDLS, CDR2 YYNGEE. CDR3 amino acids: CASSTGPRGGNEQFF. CDR3 nucleotide sequence: TGTGCCAGCAGCACGGGACCCCGGGGCGGCAATGAGCAGTTCTTC.

V gene TRBV10-2 combines with J gene TRBJ1-5, with a weak D call TRBD1 (5 bases). The germline V gene has CDR1 WSHSY and CDR2 SAAADI. V was trimmed by 3 bases and J by 5 bases, leaving 14 bases between them. There are 15 residues in the CDR3. The CDR3 sequence: CASSDDRGRDQPQHF. In nucleotides, the CDR3 is TGCGCCAGCAGTGACGATAGGGGCCGGGATCAGCCCCAGCATTTT.

The CDR3 loop reads CASSQRTGSPNSPLHF. In nucleotides, the CDR3 is TGCGCCAGCAGCCAAAGGACCGGGTCACCCAATTCACCCCTCCACTTT. The chain links TRBV4-1 to TRBJ1-6; D is unresolved. CDR1 MGHRA and CDR2 YSYEKL come from the germline V gene. The CDR3 has 16 residues. The V and J ends lost 2 bases and 7 bases respectively, with 15 bases between them.

The chain employs TRBV3-1 and TRBJ2-3; no clear D gene. V was cut by 0 bases and J by 0 bases, with 13 bases left in between. CDR3 size: 17 residues. Germline V CDR1 and CDR2: LGHDT, YNNKEL (reference sequence). CDR3: CASSQDGNGASTDTQYF. CDR3 DNA sequence: TGTGCCAGCAGCCAAGATGGGAACGGTGCTAGCACAGATACGCAGTATTTT.

The rearrangement links TRBV13 to TRBJ1-5, with TRBD1 matching over 8 bases. This CDR3 has 16 residues. Germline V lookup: CDR1 PRHDT, CDR2 FYEKMQ (reference sequence). J lost 7 bases, V lost 4 bases, and 12 bases had no gene match. The chain's CDR3 is CASSSRQGPIGQPQHF. CDR3 DNA sequence: TGTGCCAGCAGCTCCCGACAGGGGCCTATCGGCCAGCCCCAGCATTTT.

This clonotype was seen only a few times. The chain carries TRBV7-6 and TRBJ1-1; TRBD1 agrees at 7 bases. J lost 8 bases, V lost 6 bases, and 9 bases had no gene match. The CDR3 is made up of 13 amino acids. Germline CDR1 SGHVS, CDR2 FNYEAQ. The CDR3 DNA follows: TGTGCCAGCAGAGCCGGGACAGCTTCCGAAGCTTTCTTT. Translating gives CASRAGTASEAFF.

This clonotype was detected a few times. The chain combines TRBV6-6 with TRBJ2-3, with 10 nucleotides matching TRBD2. The CDR3 consists of 19 residues. V gave up 4 bases and J gave up 0 bases; unmatched junction bases: 13. The V gene's germline CDR1 is MNHNY and CDR2 SVGAGI (reference sequence). CDR3 nucleotides: TGTGCCAGCAGTTTTCTTGATAGAAGCGGGGGGGATAGCACAGATACGCAGTATTTT. Its protein product is CASSFLDRSGGDSTDTQYF.